Sequencing of this T cell receptor beta chain was carried out in a study of Ad26.COV2.S vaccination and SARS-CoV-2 variants. Treatment: some 19 received Ad26.COV2.S at low or high dose, single or two shots; 5 received placebo; per-sample allocation not given. Sampling happened 63 days after the first vaccine or placebo injection. The germline V gene encodes CDR1 PRHDT and CDR2 FYEKMQ (reference sequence). The CDR3 totals 16 residues. V was trimmed by 0 bases and J by 2 bases, leaving 14 bases between them. Libraries were prepared by immunoSEQ multiplex PCR; TCRdb keeps only in-frame clonotypes and omits some of them. The sample has 300,000 to 350,000 clones, around 81% seen once; the top ten hold approximately 2%.

The sequence came from a person between 18 and 65 years old who received the Ad26.COV2.S COVID-19 vaccine or a placebo. The gene calls are TRBV13 and TRBJ2-7; D is uncertain. Sequencing was performed on peripheral blood, taken in a trial of Ad26.COV2.S vaccine versus placebo. CDR3 nucleotide sequence: TGTGCCAGCAGCTTAGGCATAGGGCTTTCTCCCTACGAGCAGTACTTC. Amino acids: CASSLGIGLSPYEQYF.